Listed below are T cell receptor beta chains from one sample, sequenced in a study of brain T cells in children with intractable seizures. The table came from immunoSEQ multiplex PCR; TCRdb's copy has only in-frame clones and leaves some out. The sample has fewer than 80,000 clones, about 96% seen once. Sample: peripheral blood, taken at surgery. The source of these receptors is a boy younger than two with focal cortical dysplasia and intractable seizures. The CDR3 runs from the conserved cysteine through the conserved F or W. Fields, in order: D gene, J gene, V gene, clone size, CDR3 protein, CDR3 DNA. A D gene is named only where the DNA matches it firmly. Some rows have no size entry. The others give once, few or many, or a class for an expanded clone.

. TRBJ2-5 TRBV27 . CASSFRTQETQYF TGTGCCAGCAGTTTCCGGACCCAAGAGACCCAGTACTTC
. TRBJ1-5 TRBV21-1 . CAAIGRVSNQPQHF TGTGCCGCCATCGGGCGGGTTTCTAATCAGCCCCAGCATTTT
. TRBJ1-2 TRBV5-1 . CASSLQNYGYTF TGCGCCAGCAGCTTGCAGAACTATGGCTACACCTTC
. TRBJ1-2 TRBV24-1 . CATSDSGLNYGYTF TGTGCCACCAGTGATTCGGGCCTCAACTATGGCTACACCTTC
TRBD2 TRBJ2-7 TRBV4-2 once CASSQEISSRLAGENEQYF TGTGCCAGCAGCCAAGAAATTAGTTCGCGACTAGCGGGAGAAAACGAGCAGTACTTC
. TRBJ1-4 TRBV7-9 . CASSFERFPSATNEKLFF TGTGCCAGCAGCTTCGAACGCTTCCCATCCGCAACTAATGAAAAACTGTTTTTT
. TRBJ2-4 TRBV5-5 . CASSVGTGLGENIQYF TGTGCCAGCAGCGTGGGAACAGGGCTGGGGGAAAACATTCAGTACTTC
TRBD1 TRBJ1-1 TRBV2 . CASSQKRGTVNTEAFF TGTGCCAGCAGCCAAAAGCGGGGGACAGTGAACACTGAAGCTTTCTTT
. TRBJ2-1 TRBV5-5 once CASSLAGSSYNEQFF TGTGCCAGCAGCTTGGCGGGGAGCTCCTACAATGAGCAGTTCTTC
. TRBJ1-1 TRBV20-1 . CSASLGMNTEAFF TGCAGTGCTAGTCTGGGGATGAACACTGAAGCTTTCTTT
. TRBJ1-1 TRBV5-4 . CASNKLELVRTEAFF TGTGCCAGCAACAAGCTTGAGTTGGTGAGGACTGAAGCTTTCTTT
. TRBJ1-1 TRBV5-1 . CASSSSRNTLNTEAFF TGCGCCAGCAGCTCGAGTCGGAACACGTTGAACACTGAAGCTTTCTTT
. TRBJ1-2 TRBV6-5 once CASKIGPGYGYTF TGTGCCAGCAAGATCGGGCCAGGCTATGGCTACACCTTC
TRBD1 TRBJ1-1 TRBV29-1 . CSVVGTVSQNTEAFF TGCAGCGTTGTAGGGACAGTCTCTCAAAACACTGAAGCTTTCTTT
. TRBJ2-7 TRBV11-1 . CASSQMGLGYEQYF TGTGCCAGCAGCCAAATGGGGTTAGGGTACGAGCAGTACTTC
. TRBJ2-7 TRBV27 once CASSLVVGSEQYF TGTGCCAGCAGTTTAGTTGTGGGATCCGAGCAGTACTTC
. TRBJ2-1 TRBV27 once CASSFASVDEQFF TGTGCCAGCAGTTTCGCTAGCGTCGATGAGCAGTTCTTC
. TRBJ2-4 TRBV4-2 . CASSQVTSRDIQYF TGTGCCAGCAGCCAAGTAACCTCTAGGGACATTCAGTACTTC
. TRBJ2-4 TRBV5-4 . CASSSDLDGQNIQYF TGTGCCAGCAGCTCAGACTTGGATGGGCAAAACATTCAGTACTTC
. TRBJ2-1 TRBV12-3/TRBV12-4 once CASTWGRATEQFF TGTGCCAGCACCTGGGGCAGGGCCACTGAGCAGTTCTTC
. TRBJ1-3 TRBV5-6 . CASSFIRSGNTIYF TGTGCCAGCAGCTTTATACGCTCTGGAAACACCATATATTTT
. TRBJ2-6 TRBV7-9 . CASSLTGTGANVLTF TGTGCCAGCAGCTTGACAGGCACCGGGGCCAACGTCCTGACTTTC
. TRBJ2-7 TRBV4-1 . CASSQGVLRNRGGEQYF TGCGCCAGCAGCCAAGGCGTTTTGAGGAACAGGGGAGGGGAGCAGTACTTC
. TRBJ2-7 TRBV7-8 . CASSPNRIYVFEQYF TGTGCCAGCAGCCCGAACAGGATTTATGTCTTCGAGCAGTACTTC
. TRBJ1-6 TRBV6-5 . CASSYSIYNSPLHF TGTGCCAGCAGTTACTCTATCTATAATTCACCCCTCCACTTT
. TRBJ1-4 TRBV3-1/TRBV3-2 . CASSQDGRDNEKLFF TGTGCCAGCAGCCAAGATGGACGGGATAATGAAAAACTGTTTTTT
. TRBJ1-1 TRBV28 . CASRGPLNTEAFF TGTGCCAGCAGGGGACCCCTGAACACTGAAGCTTTCTTT
TRBD2 TRBJ2-1 TRBV19 . CASKSSGRVENEQFF TGTGCCAGTAAATCAAGCGGGAGGGTTGAAAATGAGCAGTTCTTC
. TRBJ1-1 TRBV6-5 . CASSWVGGGTEAFF TGTGCCAGCAGTTGGGTGGGGGGCGGCACTGAAGCTTTCTTT
TRBD1 TRBJ2-7 TRBV10-3 . CAGGTGGYEQYF TGTGCCGGTGGGACAGGGGGGTACGAGCAGTACTTC
. TRBJ2-3 TRBV7-2 . CASSSFYGGISDTQYF TGTGCCAGCAGCTCTTTCTACGGGGGAATTTCGGATACGCAGTATTTT
. TRBJ1-1 TRBV4-1 . CASRNRAENTEAFF TGCGCCAGCCGTAACAGAGCGGAGAACACTGAAGCTTTCTTT
. TRBJ2-3 TRBV27 . CASSPRQANPGDTQYF TGTGCCAGCAGTCCAAGACAGGCCAACCCTGGGGATACGCAGTATTTT
TRBD2 TRBJ2-2 TRBV12-5 . CASGLAPLLAGGFGELFF TGTGCTAGTGGTTTGGCCCCGCTGCTAGCGGGGGGTTTTGGGGAGCTGTTTTTT
. TRBJ2-3 TRBV6-4 . CASSEGPTPRTQYF TGTGCCAGCAGTGAAGGGCCCACCCCCAGAACGCAGTATTTT
TRBD1 TRBJ2-5 TRBV5-4 once CASSVTGEETQYF TGTGCCAGCAGCGTGACAGGGGAAGAGACCCAGTACTTC
TRBD2 TRBJ2-2 TRBV19 . CASSPTTSGRAPVLPGELFF TGTGCCAGTAGTCCCACGACTAGCGGGAGGGCCCCTGTCCTCCCCGGGGAGCTGTTTTTT
. TRBJ1-1 TRBV11-3 once CASSLEGANTEAFF TGTGCCAGCAGCTTAGAGGGGGCGAACACTGAAGCTTTCTTT
TRBD1 TRBJ1-2 TRBV3-1/TRBV3-2 . CASSRQGAYGYTF TGTGCCAGCAGCCGACAGGGGGCCTATGGCTACACCTTC
. TRBJ1-2 TRBV20-1 once CSASRGGPYVYGYTF TGCAGTGCTAGTCGGGGAGGGCCCTATGTTTATGGCTACACCTTC